The sequence of this T cell receptor beta chain was determined in a study of T cells in Graves' hyperthyroidism and ophthalmopathy. This clonotype was seen at least ten times. RNA transcripts were the template for amplifying TCR beta CDR3 regions. A set of HTBI primers served as the primers for a first-round RT-PCR of the TCR CDR3. A single record per CDR3 protein comes from TCRdb applying MiXCR to the multiplex PCR reads. The table includes roughly 99,000 distinct CDR3 sequences, around a sixth detected once. With 4 bases removed from V and 1 base from J, the gap between germline ends came to 9 bases. Per germline, CDR1 SGHRS and CDR2 YFSETQ. This CDR3 comprises 13 residues.

The chain uses TRBV5-1 and TRBJ2-7; D remains unclear. Material: blood. The TCR was taken from a woman aged 50 to 65 with Graves' hyperthyroidism. The DNA of the CDR3 is TGCGCCAGCAGCACCGACGGTTCCTACGAGCAGTACTTC. It is translated as CASSTDGSYEQYF. Supplemented by reference TRBV5-1 and TRBJ2-7, the full variable domain reads KAGVTQTPRYLIKTRGQQVTLSCSPISGHRSVSWYQQTPGQGLQFLFEYFSETQRNKGNFPGRFSGRQFSNSRSEMNVSTLELGDSALYLCASSTDGSYEQYFGPGTRLTVT.